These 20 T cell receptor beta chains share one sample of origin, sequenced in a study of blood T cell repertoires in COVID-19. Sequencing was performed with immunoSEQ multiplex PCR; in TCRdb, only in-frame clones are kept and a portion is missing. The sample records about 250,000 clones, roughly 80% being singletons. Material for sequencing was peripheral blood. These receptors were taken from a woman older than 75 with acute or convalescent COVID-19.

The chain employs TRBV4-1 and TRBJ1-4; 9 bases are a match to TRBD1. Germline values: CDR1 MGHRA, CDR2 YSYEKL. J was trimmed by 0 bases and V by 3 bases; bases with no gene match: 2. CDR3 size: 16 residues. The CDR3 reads CASSQRQGATNEKLFF. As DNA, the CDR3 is TGCGCCAGCAGCCAGCGACAGGGGGCAACTAATGAAAAACTGTTTTTT.

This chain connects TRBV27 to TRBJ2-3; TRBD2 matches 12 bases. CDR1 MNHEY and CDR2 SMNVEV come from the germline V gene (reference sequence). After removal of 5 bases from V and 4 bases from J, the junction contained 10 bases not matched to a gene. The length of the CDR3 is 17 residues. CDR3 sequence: CASSPTRTSGKADTQYF. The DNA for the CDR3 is TGTGCCAGCAGTCCAACCCGGACTAGCGGGAAGGCAGATACGCAGTATTTT.

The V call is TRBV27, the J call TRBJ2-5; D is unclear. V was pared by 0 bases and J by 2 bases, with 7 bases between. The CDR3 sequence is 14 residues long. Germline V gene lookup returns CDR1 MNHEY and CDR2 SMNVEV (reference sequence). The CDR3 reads CASSLSGSQETQYF. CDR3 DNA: TGTGCCAGCAGTTTATCGGGCAGTCAAGAGACCCAGTACTTC.

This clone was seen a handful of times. CDR3 sequence: CASSRAQLGEKLFF. The DNA of the CDR3 is TGTGCCAGCAGCCGTGCACAGTTGGGTGAAAAACTGTTTTTT. The chain links TRBV14 to TRBJ1-4; D gene unclear. V was clipped by 4 bases and J by 7 bases, with 13 bases between them. Germline lookup yields CDR1 SGHDN and CDR2 FVKESK. CDR3 length equals 14 residues. Together with reference TRBV14 and TRBJ1-4, the CDR3 gives the full variable domain: EAGVTQFPSHSVIEKGQTVTLRCDPISGHDNLYWYRRVMGKEIKFLLHFVKESKQDESGMPNNRFLAERTGGTYSTLKVQPAELEDSGVYFCASSRAQLGEKLFFGSGTQLSVL.

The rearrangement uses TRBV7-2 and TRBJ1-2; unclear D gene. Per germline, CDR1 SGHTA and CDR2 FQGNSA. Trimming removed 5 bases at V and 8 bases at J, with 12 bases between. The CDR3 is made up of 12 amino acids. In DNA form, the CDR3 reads TGTGCCAGCAGCCCCCCCAGAGGGGGCTACACCTTC. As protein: CASSPPRGGYTF.

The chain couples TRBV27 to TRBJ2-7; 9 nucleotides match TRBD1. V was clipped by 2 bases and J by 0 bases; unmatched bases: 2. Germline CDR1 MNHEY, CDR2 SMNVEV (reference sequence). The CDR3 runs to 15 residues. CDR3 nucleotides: TGTGCCAGCAGTTTAAGACAGGGGGTCTCCTACGAGCAGTACTTC. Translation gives CASSLRQGVSYEQYF.

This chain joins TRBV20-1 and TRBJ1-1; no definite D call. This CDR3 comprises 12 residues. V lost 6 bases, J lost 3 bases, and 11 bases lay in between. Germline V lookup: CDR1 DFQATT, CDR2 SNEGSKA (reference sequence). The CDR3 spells CSASSSYTEAFF. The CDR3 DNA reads TGCAGTGCGAGTTCATCATACACTGAAGCTTTCTTT.

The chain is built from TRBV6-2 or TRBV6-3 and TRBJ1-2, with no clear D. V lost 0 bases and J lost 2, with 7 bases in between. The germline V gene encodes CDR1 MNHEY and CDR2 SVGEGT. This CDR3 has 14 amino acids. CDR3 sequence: CASSYSWQNYGYTF. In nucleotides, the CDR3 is TGTGCCAGCAGTTACTCATGGCAGAACTATGGCTACACCTTC.

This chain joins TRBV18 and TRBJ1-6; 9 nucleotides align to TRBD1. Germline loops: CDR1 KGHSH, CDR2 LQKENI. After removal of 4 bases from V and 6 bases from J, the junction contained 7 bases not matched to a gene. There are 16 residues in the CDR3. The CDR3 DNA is TGTGCCAGCTCACAGCCGGGACAGGGACGTAATTCACCCCTCCACTTT. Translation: CASSQPGQGRNSPLHF. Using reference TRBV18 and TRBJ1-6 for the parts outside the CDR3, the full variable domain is NAGVMQNPRHLVRRRGQEARLRCSPMKGHSHVYWYRQLPEEGLKFMVYLQKENIIDESGMPKERFSAEFPKEGPSILRIQQVVRGDSAAYFCASSQPGQGRNSPLHFGNGTRLTVT.

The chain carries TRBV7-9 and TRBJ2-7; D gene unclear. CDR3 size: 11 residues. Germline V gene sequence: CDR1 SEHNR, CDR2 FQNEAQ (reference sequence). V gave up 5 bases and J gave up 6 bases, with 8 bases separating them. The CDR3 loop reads CASSPLGEQYF. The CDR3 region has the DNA TGTGCCAGCAGCCCCCTCGGCGAGCAGTACTTC.

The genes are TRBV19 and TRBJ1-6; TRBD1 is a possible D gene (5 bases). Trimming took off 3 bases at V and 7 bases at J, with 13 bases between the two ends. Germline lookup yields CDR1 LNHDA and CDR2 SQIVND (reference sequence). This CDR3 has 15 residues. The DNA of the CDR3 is TGTGCCAGTAGTATGGGGCCGTTGATGAATTCACCCCTCCACTTT. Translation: CASSMGPLMNSPLHF.

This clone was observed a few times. Written as DNA, the CDR3 is TGTGCCAGCAGCTTAGAGGGGGGGTCGAATTCACCCCTCCACTTT. Translated, it gives CASSLEGGSNSPLHF. This rearrangement joins TRBV7-7 to TRBJ1-6; a possible D gene is TRBD1 (6 bases). The germline CDR1 and CDR2 sequences are SSHAT and FNYEAQ (reference sequence). The CDR3 loop spans 15 amino acids. V lost 1 base, J lost 7 bases, and 11 bases lay in between. The full variable domain, rest sourced from reference TRBV7-7 and TRBJ1-6, is GAGVSQSPRYKVTKRGQDVTLRCDPISSHATLYWYQQALGQGPEFLTYFNYEAQPDKSGLPSDRFSAERPEGSISTLTIQRTEQRDSAMYRCASSLEGGSNSPLHFGNGTRLTVT.

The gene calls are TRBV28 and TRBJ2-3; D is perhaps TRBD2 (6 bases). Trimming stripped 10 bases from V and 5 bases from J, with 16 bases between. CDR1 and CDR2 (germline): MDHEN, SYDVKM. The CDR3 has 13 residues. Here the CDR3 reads CATMSPGGDTQYF. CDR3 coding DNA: TGTGCCACTATGAGCCCCGGGGGAGATACGCAGTATTTT.

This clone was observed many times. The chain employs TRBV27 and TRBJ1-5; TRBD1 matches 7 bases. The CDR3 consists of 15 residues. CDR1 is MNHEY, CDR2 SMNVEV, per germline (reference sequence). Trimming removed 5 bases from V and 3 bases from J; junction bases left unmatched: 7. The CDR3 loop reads CASSPDRVYNQPQHF. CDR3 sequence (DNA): TGTGCCAGCAGTCCCGACAGGGTGTACAATCAGCCCCAGCATTTT.

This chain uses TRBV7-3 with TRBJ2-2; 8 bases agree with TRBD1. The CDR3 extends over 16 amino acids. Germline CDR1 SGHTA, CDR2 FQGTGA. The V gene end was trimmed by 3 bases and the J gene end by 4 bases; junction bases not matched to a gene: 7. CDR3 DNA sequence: TGTGCCAGCAGCTTTGGGGCAGGGGGCGGCACCGGGGAGCTGTTTTTT. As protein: CASSFGAGGGTGELFF.

CDR3 amino acids: CATSRDLSAGGLTGELFF. CDR3 nucleotides: TGTGCCACCAGCAGAGATCTATCAGCGGGGGGGCTCACCGGGGAGCTGTTTTTT. The chain has TRBV15 and TRBJ2-2; 10 bases are a match to TRBD2. V trimming: 0 bases; J trimming: 4 bases; junction bases outside the gene matches: 8. CDR1 and CDR2 from the germline V gene are LNHNV and YYDKDF (reference sequence). This CDR3 is 18 amino acids long.

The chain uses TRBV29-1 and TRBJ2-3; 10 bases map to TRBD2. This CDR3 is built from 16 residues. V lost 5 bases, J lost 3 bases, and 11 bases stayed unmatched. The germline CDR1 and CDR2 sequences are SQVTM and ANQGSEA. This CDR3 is CSVIGLAARGTDTQYF. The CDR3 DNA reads TGCAGCGTTATAGGACTAGCGGCCCGAGGTACAGATACGCAGTATTTT.

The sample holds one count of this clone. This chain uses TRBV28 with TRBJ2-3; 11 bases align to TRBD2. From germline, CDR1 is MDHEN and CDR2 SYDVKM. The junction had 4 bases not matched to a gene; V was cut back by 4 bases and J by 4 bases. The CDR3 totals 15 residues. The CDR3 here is CASSSLAGGADTQYF. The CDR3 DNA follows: TGTGCCAGCAGTTCCCTAGCGGGAGGTGCAGATACGCAGTATTTT.

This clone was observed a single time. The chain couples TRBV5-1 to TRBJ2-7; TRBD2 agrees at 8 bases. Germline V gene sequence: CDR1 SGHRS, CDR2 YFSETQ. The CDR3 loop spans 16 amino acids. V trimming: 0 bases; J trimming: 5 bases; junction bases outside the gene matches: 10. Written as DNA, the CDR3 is TGCGCCAGCAGCTTGGAGTCGGGAGCGGGAGTCGACGAGCAGTACTTC. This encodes CASSLESGAGVDEQYF.

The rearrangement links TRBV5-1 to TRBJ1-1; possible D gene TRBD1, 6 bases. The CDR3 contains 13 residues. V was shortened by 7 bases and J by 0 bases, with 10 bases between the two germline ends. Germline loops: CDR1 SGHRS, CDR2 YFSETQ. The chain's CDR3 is CASQGQLNTEAFF. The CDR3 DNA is TGCGCCAGCCAAGGACAGCTGAACACTGAAGCTTTCTTT.